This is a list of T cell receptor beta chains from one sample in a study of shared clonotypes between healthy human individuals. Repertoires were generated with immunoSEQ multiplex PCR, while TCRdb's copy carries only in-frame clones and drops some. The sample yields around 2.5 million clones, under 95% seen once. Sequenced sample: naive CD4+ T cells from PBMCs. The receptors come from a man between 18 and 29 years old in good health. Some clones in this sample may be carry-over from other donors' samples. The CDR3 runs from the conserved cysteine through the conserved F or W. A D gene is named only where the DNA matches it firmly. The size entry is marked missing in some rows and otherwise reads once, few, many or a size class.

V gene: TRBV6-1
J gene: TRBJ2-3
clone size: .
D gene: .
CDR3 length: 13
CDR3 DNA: TGTGCCAGCAGTGAAGTCGGCACAGATACGCAGTATTTT
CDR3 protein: CASSEVGTDTQYF

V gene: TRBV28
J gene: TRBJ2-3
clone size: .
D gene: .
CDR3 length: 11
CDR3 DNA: TGTGCCAGCAGTTCAGTAGATACGCAGTATTTT
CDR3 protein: CASSSVDTQYF

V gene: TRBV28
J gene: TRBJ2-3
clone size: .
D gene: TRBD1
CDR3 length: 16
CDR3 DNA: TGTGCCAGCAGTCTGCATGGACAGGGCAGCACGGATACGCAGTATTTT
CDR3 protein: CASSLHGQGSTDTQYF

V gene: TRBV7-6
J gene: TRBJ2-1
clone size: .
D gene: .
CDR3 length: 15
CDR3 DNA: TGTGCCAGCAGCCCGTTAGGTTCCAACTACAATGAGCAGTTCTTC
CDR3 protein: CASSPLGSNYNEQFF

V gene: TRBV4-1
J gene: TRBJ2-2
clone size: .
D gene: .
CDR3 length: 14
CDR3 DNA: TGCGCCAGCAGCCTTAGTGGACTCACCGGGGAGCTGTTTTTT
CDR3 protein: CASSLSGLTGELFF

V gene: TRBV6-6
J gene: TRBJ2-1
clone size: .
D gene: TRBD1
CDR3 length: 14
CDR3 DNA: TGTGCCAGCAGTAGACAGGGGCTATACAATGAGCAGTTCTTC
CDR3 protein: CASSRQGLYNEQFF

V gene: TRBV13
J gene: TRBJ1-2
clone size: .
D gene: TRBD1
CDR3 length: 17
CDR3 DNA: TGTGCCAGCAGCCTCGCAGGGGGCGCCTCCCCTAACTATGGCTACACCTTC
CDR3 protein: CASSLAGGASPNYGYTF

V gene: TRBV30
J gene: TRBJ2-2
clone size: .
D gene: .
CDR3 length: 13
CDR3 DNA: TGTGCCTGGAGTGCGGTGGGGGCCGGGGAGCTGTTTTTT
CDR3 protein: CAWSAVGAGELFF

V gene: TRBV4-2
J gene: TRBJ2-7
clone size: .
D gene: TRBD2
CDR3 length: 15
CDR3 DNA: TGTGCCAGCAGCCAAGCACTAGCGGGAGGCTACGAGCAGTACTTC
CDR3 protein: CASSQALAGGYEQYF

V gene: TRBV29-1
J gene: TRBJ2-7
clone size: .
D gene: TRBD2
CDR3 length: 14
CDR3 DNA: TGCAGCGTTGCCCTTCTAGCGGGAAGGTACGAGCAGTACTTC
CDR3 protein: CSVALLAGRYEQYF

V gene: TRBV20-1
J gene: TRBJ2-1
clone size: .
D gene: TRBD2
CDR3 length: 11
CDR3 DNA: TGCAGTGCCAGGGGCGGGAGGGAGCAGTTCTTC
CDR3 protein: CSARGGREQFF

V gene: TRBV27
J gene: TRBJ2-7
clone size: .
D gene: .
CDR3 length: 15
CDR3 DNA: TGTGCCAGCAGTTTGACCGGGACTTACTCCTACGAGCAGTACTTC
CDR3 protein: CASSLTGTYSYEQYF

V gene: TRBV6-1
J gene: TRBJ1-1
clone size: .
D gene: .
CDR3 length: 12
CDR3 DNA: TGTGCCAGCAGCCAAGGGACGGACAACTCTTTCTTT
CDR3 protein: CASSQGTDNSFF

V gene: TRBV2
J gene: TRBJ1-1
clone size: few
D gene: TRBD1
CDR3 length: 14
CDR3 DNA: TGTGCCAGCAGTAGACAGGGGATGAACACTGAAGCTTTCTTT
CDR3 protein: CASSRQGMNTEAFF

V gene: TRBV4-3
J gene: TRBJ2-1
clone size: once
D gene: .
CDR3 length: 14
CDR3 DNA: TGCGCCAGCAGCCAATTGGCTAGCATAGGTGAGCAGTTCTTC
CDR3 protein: CASSQLASIGEQFF

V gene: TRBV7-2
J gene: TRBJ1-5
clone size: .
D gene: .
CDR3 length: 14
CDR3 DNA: TGTGCCAGCAGCGGCGGGGGAGGTGGTCAGCCCCAGCATTTT
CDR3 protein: CASSGGGGGQPQHF

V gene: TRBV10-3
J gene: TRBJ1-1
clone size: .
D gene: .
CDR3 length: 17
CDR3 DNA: TGTGCCATCAGTGAGTCACCCCCGTTCCTGGGAGGAACTGAAGCTTTCTTT
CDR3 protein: CAISESPPFLGGTEAFF

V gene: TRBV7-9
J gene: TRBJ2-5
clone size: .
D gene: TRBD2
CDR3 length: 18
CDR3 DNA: TGTGCCAGCAGCTTAGAGGTGATTTCGCGGGGGGCGCCGCAGACCCAGTACTTC
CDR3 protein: CASSLEVISRGAPQTQYF

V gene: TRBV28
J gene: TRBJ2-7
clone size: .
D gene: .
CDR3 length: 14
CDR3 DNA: TGTGCCAGCAGCTCCGGGACGGGGCCGTACGAGCAGTACTTC
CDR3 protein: CASSSGTGPYEQYF

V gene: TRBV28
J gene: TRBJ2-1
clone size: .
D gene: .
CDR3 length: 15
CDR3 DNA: TGTGCCAGCAGGAGAGGGGGACCCGACTACAATGAGCAGTTCTTC
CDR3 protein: CASRRGGPDYNEQFF

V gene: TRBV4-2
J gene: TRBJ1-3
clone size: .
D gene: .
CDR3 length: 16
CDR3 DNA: TGTGCCAGCAGCCAAGTCGGGGGCCGATGGGAAAACACCATATATTTT
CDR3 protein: CASSQVGGRWENTIYF

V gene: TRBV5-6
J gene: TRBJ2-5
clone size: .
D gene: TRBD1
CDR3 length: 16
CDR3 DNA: TGTGCCAGCAGCTGGGCCAGGGGGCGCCTAGGGGAGACCCAGTACTTC
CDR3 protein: CASSWARGRLGETQYF

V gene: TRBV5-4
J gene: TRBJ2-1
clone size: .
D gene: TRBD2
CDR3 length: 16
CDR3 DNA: TGTGCCAGCAGCAAAAGGACTAGCGGGAGAACCGATGAGCAGTTCTTC
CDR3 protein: CASSKRTSGRTDEQFF

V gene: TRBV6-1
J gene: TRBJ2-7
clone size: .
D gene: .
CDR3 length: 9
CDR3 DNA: TGTGCCACCGGCCTGGCTCCGAGCTTC
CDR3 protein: CATGLAPSF

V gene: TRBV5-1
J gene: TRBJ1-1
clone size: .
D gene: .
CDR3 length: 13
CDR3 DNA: TGCGCCAGCAGCGCGGAGGGTAGGATTGAAGCTTTCTTT
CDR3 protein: CASSAEGRIEAFF

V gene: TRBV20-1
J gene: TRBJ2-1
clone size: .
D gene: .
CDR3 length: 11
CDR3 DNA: TGCAGTGCGGGACTCGACAATGAGCAGTTCTTC
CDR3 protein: CSAGLDNEQFF

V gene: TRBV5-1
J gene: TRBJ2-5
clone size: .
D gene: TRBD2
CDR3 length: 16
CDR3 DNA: TGCGCCAGCAGCTTGTTCCTAGCGGGAGGACAAGAGACCCAGTACTTC
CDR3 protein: CASSLFLAGGQETQYF

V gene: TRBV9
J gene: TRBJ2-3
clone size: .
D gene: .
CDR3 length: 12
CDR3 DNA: TGTGCCAGCAGCGCCCTCGAGGGTACGCAGTATTTT
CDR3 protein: CASSALEGTQYF

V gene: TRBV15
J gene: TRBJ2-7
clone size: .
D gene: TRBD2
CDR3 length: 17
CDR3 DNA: TGTGCCACCAGCAGAGATGTTGTTTCCAGCGGGAGAGCCGAGCAGTACTTC
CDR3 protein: CATSRDVVSSGRAEQYF

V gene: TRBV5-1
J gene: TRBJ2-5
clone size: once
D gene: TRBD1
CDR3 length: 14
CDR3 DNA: TGCGCCAGCAGGGGGACAGGGGGCGTGGAGACCCAGTACTTC
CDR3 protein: CASRGTGGVETQYF

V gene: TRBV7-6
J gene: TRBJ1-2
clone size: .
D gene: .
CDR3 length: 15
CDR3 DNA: TGTGCCAGCAGCGTCCTCAGGGATCAGAACTATGGCTACACCTTC
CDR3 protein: CASSVLRDQNYGYTF

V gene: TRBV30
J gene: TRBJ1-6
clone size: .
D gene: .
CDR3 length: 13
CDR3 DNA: TGTGCCTGGTCGAGCTCCTATAATTCACCCCTCCACTTT
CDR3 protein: CAWSSSYNSPLHF

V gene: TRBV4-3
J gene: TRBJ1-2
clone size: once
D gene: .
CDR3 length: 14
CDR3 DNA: TGCGCCAGCAGCCAAGACGCTCGAGCCTATGGCTACACCTTC
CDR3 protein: CASSQDARAYGYTF

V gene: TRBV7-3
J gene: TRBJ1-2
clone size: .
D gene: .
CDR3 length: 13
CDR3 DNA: TGTGCCAGCAGCTTATCCGGGGGCTATGGCTACACCTTC
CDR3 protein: CASSLSGGYGYTF

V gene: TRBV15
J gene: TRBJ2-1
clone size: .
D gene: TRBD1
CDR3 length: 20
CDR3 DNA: TGTGCCACCAGCAGAGATCTTTGGACAGGGGGCCGCGGCTCCTACAATGAGCAGTTCTTC
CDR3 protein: CATSRDLWTGGRGSYNEQFF

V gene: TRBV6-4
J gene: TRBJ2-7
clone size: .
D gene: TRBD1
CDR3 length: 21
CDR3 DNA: TGTGCCAGCAGTGACGGGGACAGGGGCGAAACCCTACTCCTACGATCCTACGAGCAGTACTTC
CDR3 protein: CASSDGDRGETLLLRSYEQYF

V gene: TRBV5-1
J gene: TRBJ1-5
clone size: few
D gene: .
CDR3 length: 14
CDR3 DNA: TGCGCCAGCAGCTTGGACACGGCTGAGGGGCCCCAGCATTTT
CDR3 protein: CASSLDTAEGPQHF

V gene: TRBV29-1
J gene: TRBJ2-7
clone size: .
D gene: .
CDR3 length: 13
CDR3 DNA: TGCAGCGTTGAACAGGGTTTCTCCTACGAGCAGTACTTC
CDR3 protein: CSVEQGFSYEQYF

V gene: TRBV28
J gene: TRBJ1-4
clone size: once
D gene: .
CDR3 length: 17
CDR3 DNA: TGTGCCAGCAGTCCTACCCCCGCAGGTGGGACTAATGAAAAACTGTTTTTT
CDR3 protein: CASSPTPAGGTNEKLFF

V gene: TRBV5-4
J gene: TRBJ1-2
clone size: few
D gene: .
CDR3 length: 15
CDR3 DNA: TGTGCCAGCAGCTTATCGTCCAGCGAGCCTTATGGCTACACCTTC
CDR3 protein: CASSLSSSEPYGYTF

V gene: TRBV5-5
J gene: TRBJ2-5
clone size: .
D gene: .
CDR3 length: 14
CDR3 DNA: TGTGCCAGCAGCTTTGGGGGAAGCGGAGAGACCCAGTACTTC
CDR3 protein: CASSFGGSGETQYF

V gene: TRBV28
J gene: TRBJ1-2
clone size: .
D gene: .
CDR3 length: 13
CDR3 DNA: TGTGCCAGCAGTTTAGAGGGGGTCTATGGCTACACCTTC
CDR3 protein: CASSLEGVYGYTF

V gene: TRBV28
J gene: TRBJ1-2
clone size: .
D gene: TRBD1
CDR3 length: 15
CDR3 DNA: TGTGCCAGCAGCTCTACAGGGGACGGCGCCTATGGCTACACCTTC
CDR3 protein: CASSSTGDGAYGYTF

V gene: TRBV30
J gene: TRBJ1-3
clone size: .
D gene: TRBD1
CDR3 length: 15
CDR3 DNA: TGTGCCTGGGGCCGACAGGGAAAATCTGGAAACACCATATATTTT
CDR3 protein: CAWGRQGKSGNTIYF

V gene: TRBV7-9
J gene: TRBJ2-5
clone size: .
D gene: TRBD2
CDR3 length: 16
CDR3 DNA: TGTGCCAGCAGCACTGGGCGGCTAGCGGGAGGAGAGACCCAGTACTTC
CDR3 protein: CASSTGRLAGGETQYF

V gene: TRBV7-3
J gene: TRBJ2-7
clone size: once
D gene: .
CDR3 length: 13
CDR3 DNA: TGTGCCAGCAGCTTAACCCGTTTCGACGAGCAGTACTTC
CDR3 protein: CASSLTRFDEQYF

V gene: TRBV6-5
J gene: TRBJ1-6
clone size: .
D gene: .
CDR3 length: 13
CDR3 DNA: TGTGCCAGCACGCCAGGGCGTAATTCACCCCTCCACTTT
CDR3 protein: CASTPGRNSPLHF